The 24 T cell receptor beta chains below were found in one sample sequenced in a study of CD8+ T cells in alopecia areata (dated by TCRdb to the late 2010s). Receptor libraries were prepared by the immunoSEQ multiplex PCR assay. RNA was extracted from all samples and reverse transcribed into cDNA as template for TCR sequencing. TCRdb carries this immuneACCESS record with in-frame sequences only. Its versions omit some clonotypes, under half of them owing to an unresolved V gene in the studies checked, with the rest unexplained. The data for this sample show approximately 300,000 clones, each detected more than once. The ten largest clones represent 0.9% to 1.5% of the sample. Pooled mouse cutaneous lymph node cells were stained for CD4, CD8alpha, NKG2D, NKG2ACE and other markers and were then sorted on a BD Influx. The specimen was CD4+ T cells sorted from a lymph node. These receptors all stem from a C3H/HeJ mouse with alopecia areata. The MHC haplotype for this mouse line is H2-k.

Details on this clone: The genes and germline here are from mouse. The read falls 4 residues short of the CDR3 end, and the missing part is taken from the germline J gene. V is TRBV13-2 and J is TRBJ2-1; possible D gene TRBD2, 5 bases. Germline V CDR1 and CDR2: NNHNN, SYGAGS (reference sequence). This CDR3 has 14 amino acids. CDR3 residues: CASGDAQPGAEQFF. The sequenced part of the CDR3 DNA is TGTGCCAGCGGTGATGCACAGCCTGGGGCT.

On this clone: Here the gene names and germline are mouse. Read coverage stops 4 residues before the CDR3 terminus; the germline J gene supplies the remainder. V is TRBV5 and J is TRBJ2-7, with 14 positions matching TRBD2. The V gene's germline CDR1 is LGHNA and CDR2 YNLKQL (reference sequence). This CDR3 region has 16 residues. Trimming cost V 6 bases and J 2 bases; bases outside gene matches: 6. CDR3 sequence reads: CASSPGTGGAAYEQYF. The CDR3 bases that were read are TGTGCCAGCAGTCCCGGGACTGGGGGGGCGGCCTAT.

Remarks on this clone: These gene names are mouse names. The CDR3 end falls 4 residues outside the read, so it is completed with the germline J gene. The chain links TRBV13-1 to TRBJ2-4; TRBD2 matches at 11 bases. Germline assignment: CDR1 NSHNY and CDR2 SYGAGN. V lost 4 bases and J lost 0; bases outside the gene matches: 7. This CDR3 region has 17 residues. The DNA read from the CDR3 is TGTGCCAGCAGTCCCGGGACTGGGGGCGGGAGTCAAAAC. Protein: CASSPGTGGGSQN. The entire CDR3 is CASSPGTGGGSQNTLYF.

Concerning this clone: This likely traces to a read error, being one base from a far larger clone. Genes and germline are mouse. The CDR3 bases that were read are TGTGCCAGCAGTTATAGGGTAAACACCGGG. Amino acid sequence: CASSYRVNTG. The whole CDR3 protein is CASSYRVNTGQLYF. The chain recombines TRBV13-3 with TRBJ2-2; no reliable D call. The CDR3 is cut off 4 residues early in the read; its end comes from the germline J gene. Per the germline V gene, CDR1 is NNHDY and CDR2 is SYVADS. With 4 bases removed from V and 1 base from J, the gap between germline ends came to 8 bases. The CDR3 is made up of 14 amino acids.

This clone has only a few counts. Mouse germline and gene names are used. The observed sequence ends 4 residues before the CDR3 terminus, with the missing tail filled in from the germline J gene. The sample carries other DNA sequences with the same CDR3. V gene TRBV19 combines with J gene TRBJ2-3; TRBD2 matches 12 bases. The CDR3 has 17 residues. In germline, CDR1 is FNHDT, CDR2 SITEND (reference sequence). V shed 0 bases, J shed 2 bases, and the junction held 4 bases outside the gene matches. The part of the CDR3 DNA that was read is TGTGCCAGCAGTATAGCCGGGACTGGGGGGTCTGCAGAA. It is translated as CASSIAGTGGSAE. In full, the CDR3 reads CASSIAGTGGSAETLYF. The complete variable domain, with remaining parts taken from reference TRBV19 and TRBJ2-3, reads GGIITQTPKFLIGQEGQKLTLKCQQNFNHDTMYWYRQDSGKGLRLIYYSITENDLQKGDLSEGYDASREKKSSFSLTVTSAQKNEMAVFLCASSIAGTGGSAETLYFGSGTRLTVL.

Worth noting for this clone: Gene labels here are mouse ones. The CDR3 end lies 3 residues beyond the end of the read and is filled in from the germline J gene. This sequence joins TRBV13-2 and TRBJ1-6; 11 bases align to TRBD1. TRBJ1-6 is filed as an ORF, its function uncertain. This CDR3 is built from 13 residues. The V and J ends lost 3 bases and 11 bases, in that order; junction bases with no gene match: 1. In germline, CDR1 is NNHNN, CDR2 SYGAGS (reference sequence). This CDR3 is CASGGTGGPPLYF. The CDR3 DNA, read in part, is TGTGCCAGCGGTGGGACAGGGGGCCCGCCC.

Points on this clone: Genes and germline are mouse. Other nucleotide sequences from this sample produce the same CDR3. CDR3 bases read: TGTGCCAGCAGTCGACAGAGCTCCTAT. This gives the protein CASSRQSSY. Given in full, the CDR3 is CASSRQSSYEQYF. The rearrangement uses TRBV13-1 and TRBJ2-7, with D perhaps TRBD1 (5 bases). From the germline J gene comes the end of the CDR3, since the read stops 4 residues before it. There are 13 residues in the CDR3. From germline, CDR1 is NSHNY and CDR2 SYGAGN. The V and J ends lost 4 bases and 0 bases respectively, with 8 bases between them.

In the case of this clone: Mouse gene names apply. From the germline J gene comes the end of the CDR3, since the read stops 4 residues before it. Other nucleotide sequences from this sample produce the same CDR3. The rearrangement joins TRBV4 to TRBJ1-2; 7 nucleotides agree with TRBD1. CDR3 size: 14 residues. Germline V CDR1 and CDR2: LGHDT, YNNKQL (reference sequence). Germline trimming cut 5 bases from V and 0 bases from J; bases unmatched to any gene: 3. The part of the CDR3 DNA that was read is TGTGCCAGCAGCCCCGGGACAGCAAACTCC. This codes for CASSPGTANS. The whole CDR3 region reads CASSPGTANSDYTF.

Notes on this clone: Gene names are mouse gene names. The sequence runs out 4 residues before the end of the CDR3; the remainder is reconstructed from the germline J gene. The chain couples TRBV13-3 to TRBJ1-2; D is uncertain. CDR1 NNHDY and CDR2 SYVADS come from the germline V gene. V was clipped by 0 bases and J by 4 bases, with 7 bases between them. The CDR3 totals 13 residues. CDR3 bases read: TGTGCCAGCAGTGATGTAGCAGGCTCC. Protein: CASSDVAGS. The complete CDR3 protein is CASSDVAGSDYTF.

This clone was detected only a few times. All gene names here are mouse names. Coverage ceases 3 residues before the CDR3 finishes, and the germline J gene fills in the end. The chain is built from TRBV13-3 and TRBJ1-6; 9 nucleotides agree with TRBD1. TRBJ1-6 is an ORF; its function is uncertain. CDR1 is NNHDY, CDR2 SYVADS, per germline. The ends lost 3 bases at V and 0 bases at J; junction bases unmatched: 4. This CDR3 has 17 residues. CDR3 protein: CASSARDRVSYNSPLYF. Partial CDR3 DNA: TGTGCCAGCAGTGCCCGGGACAGGGTTTCCTATAATTCGCCC.

In regard to this clone: Gene names are mouse gene names. The read is 4 residues too short to cover the CDR3 end, so that end is filled in from the germline J gene. Within the sample, other DNA sequences also encode this same CDR3. The J gene is TRBJ2-7, the V gene TRBV31; perhaps TRBD1 as D (6 bases). The CDR3 is 12 residues long. From germline, CDR1 is GKSSPN and CDR2 SITVG. The CDR3: CAWSLRGYEQYF. CDR3 DNA, as far as it was read: TGTGCCTGGAGTCTCAGGGGTTAT.

Worth noting for this clone: Each gene name is a mouse one. The missing CDR3 end, 4 residues past where the read stops, is filled in from the germline J gene. The gene calls are TRBV13-1 and TRBJ2-3; 9 bases are shared with TRBD2. The length of the CDR3 is 15 residues. Germline assignment: CDR1 NSHNY and CDR2 SYGAGN. The CDR3 loop is CASSDKDWGGETLYF. CDR3 DNA, as far as it was read: TGTGCCAGCAGTGATAAGGACTGGGGTGGAGAA.

Comment on this clone: The germline and genes are mouse ones. The DNA ends 4 residues before the CDR3 does, and the rest of the CDR3 is filled in from the germline J gene. This chain connects TRBV13-1 to TRBJ1-1; D gene unclear. Trimming left V 4 bases short and J 1 base short, with 5 bases between. Germline assignment: CDR1 NSHNY and CDR2 SYGAGN. The CDR3 length is 12 residues. The CDR3 reads CASSSENTEVFF. CDR3 DNA, as far as it was read: TGTGCCAGCAGTTCAGAAAACACA.

This clone turned up a few times. Germline and genes here are mouse. The DNA ends 4 residues before the CDR3 does, and the rest of the CDR3 is filled in from the germline J gene. Other DNA sequences of this sample code for an identical CDR3. The rearrangement joins TRBV13-1 to TRBJ2-1, with 7 bases fitting TRBD1. Looked up from germline, CDR1 is NSHNY and CDR2 is SYGAGN. The CDR3 runs 15 residues. V lost 3 bases and J lost 1; bases outside the gene matches: 4. The covered CDR3 bases are TGTGCCAGCAGTGCCGACAGGGCAAACTATGCT. This sequence encodes CASSADRANYA. The whole CDR3 is CASSADRANYAEQFF.

About this clone itself: Gene names follow the mouse nomenclature. The missing CDR3 end, 4 residues past where the read stops, is filled in from the germline J gene. At the DNA level, this CDR3 is encoded by other sequences in the same sample as well. The chain has TRBV1 and TRBJ2-5; TRBD1 matches 7 bases. Germline loops: CDR1 NSQYPW, CDR2 LRSPGD (reference sequence). The CDR3 length is 14 residues. The CDR3 bases that were read are TGCACCTGCAGTGCAAACAGGGGAAGAGAC. Translating gives CTCSANRGRD. In full, the CDR3 reads CTCSANRGRDTQYF.

In this sample, this clone turned up a few times. Mouse germline and gene names are used. The CDR3 goes on 4 residues after the read ends, and that part is filled in from the germline J gene. The chain couples TRBV13-3 to TRBJ2-1; 7 positions agree with TRBD1. The CDR3 extends over 15 amino acids. With V trimmed by 5 bases and J by 5 bases, 10 bases remained unmatched. Per germline, CDR1 NNHDY and CDR2 SYVADS. The covered CDR3 bases are TGTGCCAGCAGCCACCTAGACAGGGAGGATGCT. Protein: CASSHLDREDA. The entire CDR3 protein is CASSHLDREDAEQFF.

To note about this clone: Each gene name is a mouse one. Sequencing ends 4 residues short of the CDR3 end; the germline J gene provides the rest. V is TRBV19 and J is TRBJ1-1, with TRBD1 matching over 7 bases. This CDR3 comprises 13 residues. V lost 5 bases to trimming and J lost 4 bases; unmatched junction nucleotides: 5. Germline V gives CDR1 FNHDT, CDR2 SITEND (reference sequence). CDR3: CASSDRVGTEVFF. The CDR3 DNA, read in part, is TGTGCCAGCAGCGACAGGGTGGGCACA.

About this clone itself: Genes and germline are mouse. The CDR3 is cut off 4 residues early in the read; its end comes from the germline J gene. The V call is TRBV13-1, the J call TRBJ1-1; tentatively, D is TRBD1 (6 bases). The length of the CDR3 is 13 residues. The germline CDR1 and CDR2 sequences are NSHNY and SYGAGN. Partial CDR3 DNA: TGTGCCAGCAGAGGACTGGGGGGGCGA. Its translation: CASRGLGGR. The full CDR3 is CASRGLGGREVFF.

This clone was counted only a few times. All gene names here are mouse names. The sequenced fragment ends 4 residues before the CDR3 boundary, so the rest is inferred from the germline J gene. The rearrangement joins TRBV13-1 to TRBJ2-7, with D possibly being TRBD2 (6 bases). The CDR3 is 12 residues long. Germline V gene sequence: CDR1 NSHNY, CDR2 SYGAGN. Partial CDR3 DNA: TGTGCCAGCAGTGAAGACTGGTAT. Its translation: CASSEDWY. The CDR3 as a whole reads CASSEDWYEQYF.

This clone was observed a handful of times. Gene labels here are mouse ones. The CDR3 end lies 4 residues beyond the end of the read and is filled in from the germline J gene. The chain has TRBV1 and TRBJ2-1; 8 bases align to TRBD2. The germline gives CDR1 NSQYPW, CDR2 LRSPGD (reference sequence). The ends lost 0 bases at V and 3 bases at J; junction bases unmatched: 4. The CDR3 consists of 16 residues. The CDR3 DNA, read in part, is TGCACCTGCAGTGCAGAGGGGGGGGCCAGCTATGCT. Its translation: CTCSAEGGASYA. From start to end, the CDR3 is CTCSAEGGASYAEQFF. Full variable domain (missing parts from reference TRBV1 and TRBJ2-1): VTLLEQNPRWRLVPRGQAVNLRCILKNSQYPWMSWYQQDLQKQLQWLFTLRSPGDKEVKSLPGADYLATRVTDTELRLQVANMSQGRTLYCTCSAEGGASYAEQFFGPGTRLTVL.

With respect to this clone: Gene names are mouse gene names. The read is 4 residues too short to cover the CDR3 end, so that end is filled in from the germline J gene. The chain uses TRBV1 and TRBJ2-1; weak D call: TRBD1 (5 bases). This CDR3 spans 13 amino acids. Deletions cut 9 bases from V and 1 base from J, with 10 bases between. The germline V gene has CDR1 NSQYPW and CDR2 LRSPGD (reference sequence). CDR3 DNA, as far as it was read: TGCACCTGTCGGACACCGAACTATGCT. This translates into CTCRTPNYA. The entire CDR3 reads CTCRTPNYAEQFF.

This clone has ten or more counts. Each gene name is a mouse one. The read terminates 4 residues before the CDR3 end, so the remaining end is supplied by the germline J gene. The J gene is TRBJ2-5, the V gene TRBV13-1, with D possibly being TRBD2 (5 bases). Germline V gene lookup returns CDR1 NSHNY and CDR2 SYGAGN. The ends were cut back, 2 bases at V and 3 bases at J, with 7 bases in the middle. The CDR3 sequence is 13 residues long. The CDR3 bases that were read are TGTGCCAGCAGTGACTGGGAGCAAGAC. Translating it yields CASSDWEQD. Given in full, the CDR3 is CASSDWEQDTQYF.

To note about this clone: Gene names follow the mouse nomenclature. The CDR3 loop is CASRRQGGFYEQYF. The sequenced part of the CDR3 DNA is TGTGCCAGCAGACGACAGGGGGGGTTCTAT. This chain joins TRBV19 and TRBJ2-7, with TRBD1 identical over 9 bases. The read falls 4 residues short of the CDR3 end, and the missing part is taken from the germline J gene. V trimming: 5 bases; J trimming: 3 bases; junction bases outside the gene matches: 6. In germline, CDR1 is FNHDT, CDR2 SITEND (reference sequence). CDR3 length: 14 residues.

This clone turned up a few times. The genes and germline here are from mouse. Read data end 4 residues before the CDR3 end; the end is taken from the germline J gene. This chain uses TRBV19 with TRBJ2-1; TRBD2 agrees at 11 bases. Germline V gene data show CDR1 as FNHDT and CDR2 as SITEND (reference sequence). The CDR3 length is 14 residues. V lost 6 bases to trimming and J lost 3 bases; unmatched junction nucleotides: 2. The chain's CDR3 is CASTTGGVYAEQFF. CDR3 DNA (partial): TGTGCCAGCACGACTGGGGGGGTCTATGCT.